This entry lists 9 T cell receptor beta chains sequenced from one sample in a study of beta chain features in type 1 diabetes. cDNA synthesis used the whole RNA isolate, giving expressed TCRB sequences. Assay used: immunoSEQ multiplex PCR; TCRdb lists only in-frame clones, some missing. This table has 150,000 or so clones, approximately 9% appearing once. Sequencing was done on a sample of central memory CD4+ T cells from blood. The source of these receptors is a woman younger than 30 in good health.

This clone was detected many times. The chain is built from TRBV11-2 and TRBJ2-3, with TRBD1 matching 8 bases. Trimming cost V 4 bases and J 2 bases; bases outside gene matches: 5. Germline V gives CDR1 SGHAT, CDR2 FQNNGV. The CDR3 sequence is 15 residues long. The CDR3 DNA follows: TGTGCCAGCAGCTCGGACAGGGCCTTCACAGATACGCAGTATTTT. Its translation is CASSSDRAFTDTQYF. The variable domain in full, with the rest retrieved from reference TRBV11-2 and TRBJ2-3, is EAGVAQSPRYKIIEKRQSVAFWCNPISGHATLYWYQQILGQGPKLLIQFQNNGVVDDSQLPKDRFSAERLKGVDSTLKIQPAKLEDSAVYLCASSSDRAFTDTQYFGPGTRLTVL.

The table lists this clone with a few counts. This chain joins TRBV30 and TRBJ2-1, with D maybe TRBD1 (6 bases). Germline-derived CDR1 and CDR2 are GTSNPN and SVGIG (reference sequence). V was clipped by 3 bases and J by 10 bases, with 10 bases between them. This CDR3 contains 11 residues. In DNA form, the CDR3 reads TGTGCCTGGAGAGGAAGGGGGGAGCAGTTCTTC. Translation gives CAWRGRGEQFF.

This clone was seen only a few times. J is TRBJ2-4 and V is TRBV19; possible D gene TRBD1, 8 bases. The CDR3 loop spans 16 amino acids. The germline gives CDR1 LNHDA, CDR2 SQIVND (reference sequence). Trimming took off 7 bases at V and 0 bases at J, with 16 bases between the two ends. The CDR3 here is CASTGGQGLAKNIQYF. CDR3 nucleotide sequence: TGTGCCAGTACGGGAGGACAGGGACTAGCCAAAAACATTCAGTACTTC.

This clone has just a few counts. The sample contains more than one DNA sequence encoding this CDR3. The rearrangement joins TRBV7-2 to TRBJ2-7; a possible D gene is TRBD2 (5 bases). The germline CDR1 and CDR2 sequences are SGHTA and FQGNSA. The CDR3 is 14 residues long. V lost 1 base to trimming and J lost 2 bases, with 9 bases between them. DNA of the CDR3: TGTGCCAGCAGCTTAGGTGGAGGCCCCTACGAGCAGTACTTC. Its translation: CASSLGGGPYEQYF.

This clone occurred once. This chain joins TRBV11-2 and TRBJ2-1, with D possibly being TRBD2 (6 bases). V was pared by 4 bases and J by 1 base, with 14 bases between. The CDR3 totals 16 residues. Germline V gives CDR1 SGHAT, CDR2 FQNNGV. CDR3 sequence (DNA): TGTGCCAGCAGCTCCCGACTAGTTGGGTCCTACAATGAGCAGTTCTTC. Translating it yields CASSSRLVGSYNEQFF.

The CDR3 sequence: CASSLGSGLAGSRKRTQYF. The CDR3 DNA is TGTGCCAGTAGCCTTGGTTCGGGACTAGCGGGATCCCGGAAGAGGACCCAGTACTTC. The chain recombines TRBV19 with TRBJ2-5; 13 nucleotides match TRBD2. Germline loops: CDR1 LNHDA, CDR2 SQIVND (reference sequence). The CDR3 extends over 19 amino acids. Losses at the gene ends were 6 bases for V and 7 bases for J; bases not matched to a gene: 20.

This chain connects TRBV28 to TRBJ2-5; D might be TRBD2 (6 bases). V shed 6 bases and J shed 3 bases, with 17 bases lying between them. Germline CDR1 and CDR2: MDHEN and SYDVKM. This CDR3 spans 15 amino acids. The CDR3 DNA reads TGTGCCAGCAGGCAAGGCGGGGTATTTGAAGAGACCCAGTACTTC. Protein product: CASRQGGVFEETQYF.

This clone was detected only once. This chain connects TRBV7-8 to TRBJ1-1; D is unclear. V lost 8 bases, J lost 1 base, and 14 bases lay in between. CDR1 is SGHVS and CDR2 is FQNEAQ in the germline V gene. The CDR3 consists of 14 residues. In DNA, the CDR3 is TGTGCCAGCCGCCCCTACGCGGGGAACACTGAAGCTTTCTTT. Translation gives CASRPYAGNTEAFF.

This chain links TRBV29-1 with TRBJ2-7, with 10 bases that match TRBD1. The germline CDR1 and CDR2 sequences are SQVTM and ANQGSEA. This CDR3 has 12 residues. The trim removed 6 bases at V and 5 bases at J, leaving 4 bases unmatched. The CDR3 loop reads CSVRDRGDEQYF. The CDR3 coding sequence is TGCAGCGTACGGGACAGGGGTGACGAGCAGTACTTC.